This T cell receptor beta chain appears in the sequencing data of a study of OX40 agonist ivuxolimab in advanced cancers. TCRdb's copy holds only in-frame clones and misses some; the assay was immunoSEQ multiplex PCR. The sample has 40,000 to 55,000 clones, approximately 87% seen once. This CDR3 has 16 residues. Germline V gene data show CDR1 as SGHRS and CDR2 as YFSETQ. Losses at the gene ends were 5 bases for V and 6 bases for J; bases not matched to a gene: 8. Points from the study as a whole: Expanded peripheral T cells had an undetermined antigen specificity.

In its sample, this clone was seen once. Its target is not known. The source is an adult with an advanced solid tumor such as melanoma, head and neck, liver or kidney cancer. The specimen comprised CD4+ or CD8+ T cells sorted from blood, sampled in a trial of the OX40 agonist ivuxolimab. The chain employs TRBV5-1 and TRBJ2-7, with TRBD2 matching over 16 bases. CDR3 nucleotide sequence: TGCGCCAGCAGTCCCGGGACTAGCGGGGGGGCTCGCGAGCAGTACTTC. Its translation is CASSPGTSGGAREQYF.